The clone carrying this TCR beta chain was detected ten times or more. Its antigen is currently unknown. The sample belongs to a study of response to subunit inactivated influenza vaccine. Study-level results: Authors suggested each seasonal flu vaccination may recruit only limited numbers of new T cells.

A single record per CDR3 protein comes from TCRdb applying MiXCR to the RT-PCR reads. The sample has more than 450,000 distinct CDR3 sequences, under 9% seen once. Between the trimmed V and J ends, which lost 6 bases and 1 base, there was a span of 8 bases. The CDR3 length is 12 residues. Germline V CDR1 and CDR2: DFQATT, SNEGSKA (reference sequence). The rearrangement uses TRBV20-1 and TRBJ2-3, with D unclear. This receptor was identified in a man aged 50-75 years who received an inactivated influenza vaccine. The specimen comprised PBMCs from blood, sampled about 23 months after vaccination. The CDR3: CSAMPGTDTQYF. The DNA for the CDR3 is TGCAGTGCAATGCCGGGCACAGATACGCAGTATTTT.